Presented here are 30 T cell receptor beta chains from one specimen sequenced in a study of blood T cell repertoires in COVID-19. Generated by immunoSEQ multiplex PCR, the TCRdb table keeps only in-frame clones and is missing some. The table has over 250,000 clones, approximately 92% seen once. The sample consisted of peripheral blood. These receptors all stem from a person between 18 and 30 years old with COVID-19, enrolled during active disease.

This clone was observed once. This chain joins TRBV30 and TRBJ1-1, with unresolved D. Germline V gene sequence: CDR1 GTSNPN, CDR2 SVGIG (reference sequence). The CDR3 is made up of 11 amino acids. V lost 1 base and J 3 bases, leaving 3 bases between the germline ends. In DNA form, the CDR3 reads TGTGCCTGGAGTGGAGACACTGAAGCTTTCTTT. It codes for CAWSGDTEAFF. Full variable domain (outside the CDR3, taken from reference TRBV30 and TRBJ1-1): SQTIHQWPATLVQPVGSPLSLECTVEGTSNPNLYWYRQAAGRGLQLLFYSVGIGQISSEVPQNLSASRPQDRQFILSSKKLLLSDSGFYLCAWSGDTEAFFGQGTRLTVV.

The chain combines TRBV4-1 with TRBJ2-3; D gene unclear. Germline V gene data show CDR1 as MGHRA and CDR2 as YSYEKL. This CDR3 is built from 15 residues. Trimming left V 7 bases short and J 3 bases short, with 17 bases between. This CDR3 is CASTLLASGTDTQYF. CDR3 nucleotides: TGCGCCAGCACCCTTCTCGCGTCAGGAACAGATACGCAGTATTTT.

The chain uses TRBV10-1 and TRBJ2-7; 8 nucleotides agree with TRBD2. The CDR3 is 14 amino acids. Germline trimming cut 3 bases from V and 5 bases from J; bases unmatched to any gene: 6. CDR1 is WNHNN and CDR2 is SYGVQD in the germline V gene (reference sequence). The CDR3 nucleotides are TGCGCCAGCAGTGACAGCGGGGGACCAAACGAGCAGTACTTC. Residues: CASSDSGGPNEQYF.

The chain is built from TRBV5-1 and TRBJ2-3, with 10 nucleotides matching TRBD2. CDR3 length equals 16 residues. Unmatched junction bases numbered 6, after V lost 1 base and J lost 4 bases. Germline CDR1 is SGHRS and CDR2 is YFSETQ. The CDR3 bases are TGCGCCAGCAGCTTGACAGCGGGAGGGCCCCCAGATACGCAGTATTTT. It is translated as CASSLTAGGPPDTQYF.

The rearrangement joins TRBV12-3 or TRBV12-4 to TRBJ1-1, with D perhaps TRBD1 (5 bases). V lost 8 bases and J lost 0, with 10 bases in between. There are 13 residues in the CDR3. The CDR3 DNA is TGTGCCAGCGCCGGACACTTGAACACTGAAGCTTTCTTT. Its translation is CASAGHLNTEAFF.

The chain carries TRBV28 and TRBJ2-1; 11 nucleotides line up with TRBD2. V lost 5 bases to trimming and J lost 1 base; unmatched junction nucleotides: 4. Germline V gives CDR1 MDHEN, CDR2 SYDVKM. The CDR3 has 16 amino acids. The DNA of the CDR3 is TGTGCCAGCAGTCCAACTAGCGGGAGTTCCTACAATGAGCAGTTCTTC. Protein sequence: CASSPTSGSSYNEQFF.

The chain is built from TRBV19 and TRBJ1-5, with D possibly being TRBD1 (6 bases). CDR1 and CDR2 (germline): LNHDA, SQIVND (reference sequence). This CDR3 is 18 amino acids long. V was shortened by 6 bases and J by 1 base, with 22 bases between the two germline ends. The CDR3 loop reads CASRRGGSFVLSNQPQHF. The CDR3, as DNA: TGTGCCAGTAGGAGGGGGGGCAGTTTTGTGTTAAGCAATCAGCCCCAGCATTTT.

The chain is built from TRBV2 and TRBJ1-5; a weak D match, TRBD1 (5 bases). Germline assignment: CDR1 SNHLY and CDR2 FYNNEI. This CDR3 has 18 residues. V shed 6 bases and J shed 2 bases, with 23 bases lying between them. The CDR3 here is CASSDFHGGGEGNQPQHF. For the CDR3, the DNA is TGTGCCAGCAGCGACTTTCACGGCGGAGGGGAGGGCAATCAGCCCCAGCATTTT.

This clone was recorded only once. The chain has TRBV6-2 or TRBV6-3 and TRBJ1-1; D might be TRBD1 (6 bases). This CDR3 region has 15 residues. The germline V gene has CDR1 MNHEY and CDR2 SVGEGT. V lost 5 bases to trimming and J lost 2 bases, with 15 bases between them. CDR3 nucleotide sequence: TGTGCCAGCAGTGGGAACAGGGCTCAAAACACTGAAGCTTTCTTT. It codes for CASSGNRAQNTEAFF.

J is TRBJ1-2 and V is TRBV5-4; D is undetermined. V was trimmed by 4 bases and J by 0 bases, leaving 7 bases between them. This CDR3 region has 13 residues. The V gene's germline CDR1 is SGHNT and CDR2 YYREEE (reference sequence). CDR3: CASSLKTNYGYTF. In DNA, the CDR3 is TGTGCCAGCAGCCTTAAAACTAACTATGGCTACACCTTC.

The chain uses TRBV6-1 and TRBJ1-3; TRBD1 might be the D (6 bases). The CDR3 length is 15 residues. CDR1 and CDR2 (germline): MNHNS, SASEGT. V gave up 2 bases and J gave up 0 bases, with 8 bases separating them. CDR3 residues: CASSETGSSGNTIYF. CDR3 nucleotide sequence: TGTGCCAGCAGTGAAACAGGGAGCTCTGGAAACACCATATATTTT.

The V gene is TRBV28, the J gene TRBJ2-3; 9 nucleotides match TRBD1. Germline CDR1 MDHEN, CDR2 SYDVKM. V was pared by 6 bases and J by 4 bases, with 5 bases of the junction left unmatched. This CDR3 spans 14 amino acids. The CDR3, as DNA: TGTGCCAGCAGCACAACAGGGGGCCCAGATACGCAGTATTTT. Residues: CASSTTGGPDTQYF.

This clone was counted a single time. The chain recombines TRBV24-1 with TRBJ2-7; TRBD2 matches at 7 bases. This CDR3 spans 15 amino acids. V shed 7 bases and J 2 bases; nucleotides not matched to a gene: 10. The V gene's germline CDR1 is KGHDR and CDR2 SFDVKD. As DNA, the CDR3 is TGTGCCACCAGCGCATCAGGACTAGGGGCCTACGAGCAGTACTTC. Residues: CATSASGLGAYEQYF.

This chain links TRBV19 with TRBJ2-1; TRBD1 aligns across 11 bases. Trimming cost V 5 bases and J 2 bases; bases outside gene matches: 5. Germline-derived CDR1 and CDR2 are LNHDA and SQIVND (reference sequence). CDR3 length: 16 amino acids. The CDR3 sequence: CASSPGTGGTYNEQFF. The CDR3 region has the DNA TGTGCCAGTAGTCCGGGGACAGGGGGTACCTACAATGAGCAGTTCTTC. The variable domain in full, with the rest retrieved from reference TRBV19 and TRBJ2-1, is DGGITQSPKYLFRKEGQNVTLSCEQNLNHDAMYWYRQDPGQGLRLIYYSQIVNDFQKGDIAEGYSVSREKKESFPLTVTSAQKNPTAFYLCASSPGTGGTYNEQFFGPGTRLTVL.

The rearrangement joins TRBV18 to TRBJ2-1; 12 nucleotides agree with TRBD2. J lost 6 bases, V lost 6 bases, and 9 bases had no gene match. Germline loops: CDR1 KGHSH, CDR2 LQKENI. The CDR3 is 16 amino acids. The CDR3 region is CASSELLAGGANEQFF. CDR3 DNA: TGTGCCAGCTCTGAACTTCTAGCGGGAGGGGCCAATGAGCAGTTCTTC. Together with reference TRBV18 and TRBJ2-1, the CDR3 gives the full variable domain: NAGVMQNPRHLVRRRGQEARLRCSPMKGHSHVYWYRQLPEEGLKFMVYLQKENIIDESGMPKERFSAEFPKEGPSILRIQQVVRGDSAAYFCASSELLAGGANEQFFGPGTRLTVL.

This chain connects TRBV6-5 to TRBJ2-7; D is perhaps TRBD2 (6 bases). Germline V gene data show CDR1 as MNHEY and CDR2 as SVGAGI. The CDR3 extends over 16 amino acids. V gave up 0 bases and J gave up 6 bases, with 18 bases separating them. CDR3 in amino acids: CASSYSGVGGIFEQYF. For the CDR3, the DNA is TGTGCCAGCAGTTACTCGGGGGTCGGGGGAATTTTCGAGCAGTACTTC.

The CDR3 here is CASSGPNLSSYNEQFF. DNA of the CDR3: TGTGCCAGCAGCGGGCCGAACCTGAGCTCCTACAATGAGCAGTTCTTC. The V gene is TRBV7-9, the J gene TRBJ2-1; D call uncertain. V lost 5 bases, J lost 0 bases, and 14 bases lay in between. The CDR3 is made up of 16 amino acids. CDR1 and CDR2 (germline): SEHNR, FQNEAQ (reference sequence).

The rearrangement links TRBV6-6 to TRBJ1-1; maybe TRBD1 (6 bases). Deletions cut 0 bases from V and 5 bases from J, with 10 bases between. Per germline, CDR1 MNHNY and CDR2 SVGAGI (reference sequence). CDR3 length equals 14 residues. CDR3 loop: CASSYSGGGTEAFF. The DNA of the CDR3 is TGTGCCAGCAGTTACTCAGGGGGTGGGACTGAAGCTTTCTTT.

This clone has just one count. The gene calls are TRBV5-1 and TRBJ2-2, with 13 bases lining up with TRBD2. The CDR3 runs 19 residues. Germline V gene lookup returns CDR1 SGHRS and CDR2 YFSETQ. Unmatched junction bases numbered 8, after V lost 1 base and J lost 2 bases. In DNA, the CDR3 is TGCGCCAGCAGCTTGATGGGACTAGCGGGGATCACTAACACCGGGGAGCTGTTTTTT. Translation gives CASSLMGLAGITNTGELFF. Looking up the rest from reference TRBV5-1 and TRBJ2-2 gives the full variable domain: KAGVTQTPRYLIKTRGQQVTLSCSPISGHRSVSWYQQTPGQGLQFLFEYFSETQRNKGNFPGRFSGRQFSNSRSEMNVSTLELGDSALYLCASSLMGLAGITNTGELFFGEGSRLTVL.

The chain's CDR3 is CASSVGGLSEKLFF. CDR3 DNA sequence: TGTGCCAGCAGCGTAGGGGGGCTGAGTGAAAAACTGTTTTTT. This chain connects TRBV9 to TRBJ1-4; weak D call: TRBD1 (6 bases). The germline V and J ends were trimmed by 0 bases and 7 bases, with 10 bases remaining between them. The CDR3 has 14 residues. The germline gives CDR1 SGDLS, CDR2 YYNGEE.

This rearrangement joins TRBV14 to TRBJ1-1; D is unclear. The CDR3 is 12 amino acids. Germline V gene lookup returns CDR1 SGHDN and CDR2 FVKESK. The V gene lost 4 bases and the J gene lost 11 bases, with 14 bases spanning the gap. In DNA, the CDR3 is TGTGCCAGCAGCCGAAGCGGGTATTCGGCTTTCTTT. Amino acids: CASSRSGYSAFF.

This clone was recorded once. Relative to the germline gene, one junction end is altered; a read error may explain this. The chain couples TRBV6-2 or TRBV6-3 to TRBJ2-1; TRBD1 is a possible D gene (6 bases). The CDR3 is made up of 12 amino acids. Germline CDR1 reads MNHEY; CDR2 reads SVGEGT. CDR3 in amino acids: CASSLVTGEKFF. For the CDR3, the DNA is TGTGCCAGCAGTCTCGTGACAGGTGAGAAGTTCTTC.

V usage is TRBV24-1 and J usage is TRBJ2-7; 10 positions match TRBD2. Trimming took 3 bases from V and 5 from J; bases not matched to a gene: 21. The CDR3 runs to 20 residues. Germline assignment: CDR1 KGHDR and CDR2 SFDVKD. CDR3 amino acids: CATSDGGLAGVQGGEDEQYF. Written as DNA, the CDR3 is TGTGCCACCAGTGATGGGGGGCTAGCGGGAGTACAAGGCGGAGAGGACGAGCAGTACTTC.

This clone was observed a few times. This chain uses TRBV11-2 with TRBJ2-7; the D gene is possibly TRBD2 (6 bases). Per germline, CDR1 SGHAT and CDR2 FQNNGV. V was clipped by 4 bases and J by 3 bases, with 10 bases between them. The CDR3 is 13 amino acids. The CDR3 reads CASSSGSRYEQYF. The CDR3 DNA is TGTGCCAGCAGCTCCGGGAGCCGCTACGAGCAGTACTTC.

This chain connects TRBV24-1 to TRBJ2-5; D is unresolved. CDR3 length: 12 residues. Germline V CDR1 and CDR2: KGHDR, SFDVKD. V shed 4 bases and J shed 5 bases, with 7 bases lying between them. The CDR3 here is CATSDAVETQYF. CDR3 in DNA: TGTGCCACCAGTGACGCGGTGGAGACCCAGTACTTC.

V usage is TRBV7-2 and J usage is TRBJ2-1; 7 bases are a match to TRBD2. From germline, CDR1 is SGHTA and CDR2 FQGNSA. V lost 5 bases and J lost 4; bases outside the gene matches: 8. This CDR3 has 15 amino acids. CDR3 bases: TGTGCCAGCAGCCCCCTGGCGGGAGAGTACAATGAGCAGTTCTTC. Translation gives CASSPLAGEYNEQFF.

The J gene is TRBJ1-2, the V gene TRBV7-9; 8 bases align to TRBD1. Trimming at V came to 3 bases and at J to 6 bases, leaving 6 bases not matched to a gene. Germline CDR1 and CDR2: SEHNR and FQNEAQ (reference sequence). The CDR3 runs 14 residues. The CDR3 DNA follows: TGTGCCAGCAGCTTGACAGGGGAATTGGATGGCTACACCTTC. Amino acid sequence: CASSLTGELDGYTF.

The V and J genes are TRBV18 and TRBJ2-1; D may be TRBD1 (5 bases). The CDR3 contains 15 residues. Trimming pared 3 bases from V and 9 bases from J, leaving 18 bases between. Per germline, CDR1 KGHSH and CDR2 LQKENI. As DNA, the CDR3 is TGTGCCAGCTCACCTAACGTCCTTCAGGGTGGTGAGCAGTTCTTC. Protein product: CASSPNVLQGGEQFF.

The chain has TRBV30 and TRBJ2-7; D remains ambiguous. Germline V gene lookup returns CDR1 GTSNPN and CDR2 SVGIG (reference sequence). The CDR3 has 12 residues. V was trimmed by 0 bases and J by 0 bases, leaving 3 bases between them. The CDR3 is CAWSVYSYEQYF. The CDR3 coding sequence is TGTGCCTGGAGTGTGTACTCCTACGAGCAGTACTTC.

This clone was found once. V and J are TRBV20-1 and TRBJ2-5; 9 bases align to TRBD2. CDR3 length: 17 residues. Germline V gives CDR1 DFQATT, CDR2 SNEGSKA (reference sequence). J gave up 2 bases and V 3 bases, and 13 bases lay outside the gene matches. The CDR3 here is CSASPPLLAGRQETQYF. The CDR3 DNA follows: TGCAGTGCTAGTCCCCCCCTTCTAGCGGGAAGACAAGAGACCCAGTACTTC.